The rows below give T cell receptor beta chains drawn from one sample of a study of vaccination and CD4 T cells after COVID-19. These receptors' targets are unknown. TCRdb called the PCR reads again in MiXCR, with one record for every CDR3 protein. The sample includes some 10,000 distinct CDR3 sequences, roughly 28% of them seen just once. Sequenced: CD4+ T cells from blood, cultured in vitro. The receptors were gathered from a human donor in good health. The CDR3 runs from the conserved cysteine through the conserved F or W. A D gene is named only where the DNA matches it firmly. Clone sizes are given selectively: once, few, many, or a class where the clone is expanded.

clone_size	d_call	v_call	cdr3_length	j_call	cdr3_nt	cdr3_aa
-	-	TRBV6-1	11	TRBJ2-1	TGTGCCAGCGGAGACAGTAATGAGCAGTTCTTC	CASGDSNEQFF
few	-	TRBV20-1	14	TRBJ2-7	TGCAGTGCTAGAGATAGATTTGGGTTCGAAGAGCAGTACTTC	CSARDRFGFEEQYF
-	-	TRBV19	15	TRBJ1-1	TGTGCCAGTAATGTAAACGGGGCGTCAAACACTGAAGCTTTCTTT	CASNVNGASNTEAFF
-	-	TRBV4-1	16	TRBJ1-1	TGCGCCAGCCGCCATCCCCCAGGCTCTCAGGGCACTGAAGCTTTCTTT	CASRHPPGSQGTEAFF
-	-	TRBV28	14	TRBJ2-1	TGTGCCAGCAGTTTAATGGGCTCCTACAATGAGCAGTTCTTC	CASSLMGSYNEQFF
-	TRBD1	TRBV11-3	15	TRBJ2-1	TGTGCCAGCAGTTCCGGACAGGGGGGCCACAATGAGCAGTTCTTC	CASSSGQGGHNEQFF
-	TRBD2	TRBV6-5	17	TRBJ2-1	TGTGCCAGCAGTTACTCGCCCCTAGCGGGACTCTACAATGAGCAGTTCTTC	CASSYSPLAGLYNEQFF
once	TRBD2	TRBV5-1	16	TRBJ2-3	TGCGCCAGCAGCGGGGGACTAGCGGGATTGACAGATACGCAGTATTTT	CASSGGLAGLTDTQYF
-	-	TRBV12-3/TRBV12-4	13	TRBJ1-1	TGTGCCAGCAGTACTCACTTGAACACTGAAGCTTTCTTT	CASSTHLNTEAFF
-	TRBD1	TRBV27	15	TRBJ2-1	TGTGCCAGCAGCTCTCCTTCGGACAGGGCCAATGAGCAGTTCTTC	CASSSPSDRANEQFF
-	-	TRBV7-9	13	TRBJ2-7	TGTGCCAGCAGCCCCAAGGGCCCTTACGAGCAGTACTTC	CASSPKGPYEQYF
-	-	TRBV20-1	16	TRBJ2-3	TGCAGTGCTAGAGATGACGGGCTTTGGGACACAGATACGCAGTATTTT	CSARDDGLWDTDTQYF
-	-	TRBV6-5	16	TRBJ1-5	TGTGCCAGCAGTTACGGGGCAGGTGGGAGCAATCAGCCCCAGCATTTT	CASSYGAGGSNQPQHF
-	-	TRBV19	13	TRBJ1-1	TGTGCCAGTAGGTCGGATGGGTACACTGAAGCTTTCTTT	CASRSDGYTEAFF
few	-	TRBV10-3	17	TRBJ2-1	TGTGCCATCAGTGATCCGTCTAGCTTATACTCCTACAATGAGCAGTTCTTC	CAISDPSSLYSYNEQFF
few	TRBD2	TRBV7-2	15	TRBJ2-5	TGTGCCAGCAGCCGGGAGGGAAGGGTTCAAGAGACCCAGTACTTC	CASSREGRVQETQYF